This entry lists 3 T cell receptor beta chains sequenced from one sample in a study of radiation and T cells in renal cell carcinoma. Time point here: baseline pretreatment blood. Described treatment: 15 Gy SBRT to primary tumor, nephrectomy 4 weeks later. TCRdb's table, derived via immunoSEQ multiplex PCR, lists solely in-frame clones and lacks some. The top ten hold approximately 8.1% of the sample, which has approximately 100,000 clones, approximately 86% seen once. The sample consisted of blood, taken from a patient whose treatment included radiotherapy and nephrectomy. These receptors were taken from a man in his fifties with renal cell carcinoma.

The CDR3 here is CASSFSPDTQYF. DNA of the CDR3: TGCGCCAGCAGCTTTTCCCCAGATACGCAGTATTTT. The J gene is TRBJ2-3, the V gene TRBV5-1; no reliable D call. Trimming stripped 2 bases from V and 4 bases from J, with 5 bases between. Germline-derived CDR1 and CDR2 are SGHRS and YFSETQ. The CDR3 runs 12 residues.

This clone appeared once. The chain carries TRBV9 and TRBJ1-5, with D maybe TRBD1 (5 bases). The CDR3 has 15 amino acids. CDR1 and CDR2 (germline): SGDLS, YYNGEE. Trimming shortened V by 0 bases and J by 3 bases, and 10 bases separated the two germline ends. The CDR3 region has the DNA TGTGCCAGCAGCGTAGGGGCAGGACACAATCAGCCCCAGCATTTT. Protein sequence: CASSVGAGHNQPQHF.

This chain connects TRBV5-8 to TRBJ2-1; 8 positions match TRBD1. Germline CDR1 reads SGHTS; CDR2 reads YDEGEE. The ends lost 4 bases at V and 1 base at J; junction bases unmatched: 4. The CDR3 has 15 amino acids. CDR3 loop: CASSGQGSSYNEQFF. CDR3 in DNA: TGTGCCAGCAGCGGACAGGGATCTTCCTACAATGAGCAGTTCTTC.